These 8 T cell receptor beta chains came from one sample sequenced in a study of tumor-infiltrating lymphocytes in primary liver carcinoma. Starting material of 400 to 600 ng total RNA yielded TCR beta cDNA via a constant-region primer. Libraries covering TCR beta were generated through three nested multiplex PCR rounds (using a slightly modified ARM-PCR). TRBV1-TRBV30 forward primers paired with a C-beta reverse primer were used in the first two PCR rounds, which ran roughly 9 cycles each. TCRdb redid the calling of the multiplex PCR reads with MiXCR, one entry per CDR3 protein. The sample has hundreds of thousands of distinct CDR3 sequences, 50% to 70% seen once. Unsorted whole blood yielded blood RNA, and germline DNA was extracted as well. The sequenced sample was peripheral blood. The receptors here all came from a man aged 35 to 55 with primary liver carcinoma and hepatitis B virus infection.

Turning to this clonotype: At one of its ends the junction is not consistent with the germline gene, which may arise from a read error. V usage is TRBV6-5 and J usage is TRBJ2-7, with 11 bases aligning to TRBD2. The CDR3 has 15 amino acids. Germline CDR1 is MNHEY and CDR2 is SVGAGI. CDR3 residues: CASSQTSGDFYGQYF. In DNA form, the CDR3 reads TGTGCTAGCAGTCAGACTAGCGGGGACTTTTACGGGCAGTACTTC.

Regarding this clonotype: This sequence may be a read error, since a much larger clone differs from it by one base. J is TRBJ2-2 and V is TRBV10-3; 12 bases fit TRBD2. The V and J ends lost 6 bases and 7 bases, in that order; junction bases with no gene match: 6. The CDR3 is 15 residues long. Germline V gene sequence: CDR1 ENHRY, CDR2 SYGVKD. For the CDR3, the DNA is TGTGCCATCAGCACTAGCGGGAGGAGCATCGGGGAGCTGTTTTTT. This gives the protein CAISTSGRSIGELFF.

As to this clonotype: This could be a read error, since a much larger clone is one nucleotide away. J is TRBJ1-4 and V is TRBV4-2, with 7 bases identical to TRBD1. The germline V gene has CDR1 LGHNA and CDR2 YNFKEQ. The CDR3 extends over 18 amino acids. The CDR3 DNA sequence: TGTGCCAGCAGCCCCACCCGGGACAGTTCCCCAACTGATGAAAAACTGTTTTTT. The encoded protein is CASSPTRDSSPTDEKLFF.

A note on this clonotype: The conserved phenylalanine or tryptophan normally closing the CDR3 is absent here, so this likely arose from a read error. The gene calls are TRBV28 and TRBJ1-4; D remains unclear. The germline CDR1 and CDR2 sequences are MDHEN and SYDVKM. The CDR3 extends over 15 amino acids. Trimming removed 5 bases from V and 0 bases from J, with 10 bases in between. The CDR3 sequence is CASSGVGATNEKLFS. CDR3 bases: TGTGCCAGCAGTGGGGTCGGCGCAACTAATGAAAAACTGTTTTCT.

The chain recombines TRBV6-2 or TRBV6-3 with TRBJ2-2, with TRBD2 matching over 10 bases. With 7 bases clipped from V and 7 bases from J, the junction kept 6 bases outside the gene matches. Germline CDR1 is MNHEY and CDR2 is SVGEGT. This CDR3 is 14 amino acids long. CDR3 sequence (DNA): TGTGCCAGCACCGAGCGGGAGGGGGACGGGGAGCTGTTTTTT. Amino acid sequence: CASTEREGDGELFF.

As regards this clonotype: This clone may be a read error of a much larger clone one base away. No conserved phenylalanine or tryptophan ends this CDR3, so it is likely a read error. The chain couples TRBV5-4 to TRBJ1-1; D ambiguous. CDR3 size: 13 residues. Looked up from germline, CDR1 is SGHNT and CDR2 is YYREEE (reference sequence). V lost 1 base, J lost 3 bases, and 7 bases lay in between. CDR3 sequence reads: CASSLTQDTEAFS. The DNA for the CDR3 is TGTGCCAGCAGCTTGACTCAGGACACTGAAGCTTTCTCT.

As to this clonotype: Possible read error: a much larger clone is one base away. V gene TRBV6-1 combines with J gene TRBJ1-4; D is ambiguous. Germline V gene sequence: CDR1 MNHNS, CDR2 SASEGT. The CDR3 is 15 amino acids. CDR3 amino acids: CANSGITSSNEKLFF. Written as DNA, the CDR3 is TGTGCCAACAGTGGAATTACGTCCTCTAATGAAAAACTGTTTTTT.

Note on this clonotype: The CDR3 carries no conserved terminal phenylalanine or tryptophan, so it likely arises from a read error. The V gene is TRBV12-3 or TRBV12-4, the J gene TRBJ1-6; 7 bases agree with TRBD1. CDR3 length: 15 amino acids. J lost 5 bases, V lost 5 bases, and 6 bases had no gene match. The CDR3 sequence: CASSPPGQNNSPLHY. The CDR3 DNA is TGTGCCAGCAGTCCGCCGGGACAGAATAATTCACCCCTCCACTAT.